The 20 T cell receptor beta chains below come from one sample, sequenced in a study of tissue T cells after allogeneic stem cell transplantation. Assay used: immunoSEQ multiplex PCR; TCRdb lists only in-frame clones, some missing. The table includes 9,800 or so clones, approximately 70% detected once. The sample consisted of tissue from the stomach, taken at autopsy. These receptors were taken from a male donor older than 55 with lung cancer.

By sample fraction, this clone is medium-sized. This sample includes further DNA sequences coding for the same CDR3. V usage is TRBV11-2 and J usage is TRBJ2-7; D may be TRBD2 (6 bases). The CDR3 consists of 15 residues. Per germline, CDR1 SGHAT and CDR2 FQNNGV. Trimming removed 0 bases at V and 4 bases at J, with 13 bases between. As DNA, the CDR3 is TGTGCCAGCAGCTTAGATAAGGGAGGAAGGTACGAGCAGTACTTC. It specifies CASSLDKGGRYEQYF.

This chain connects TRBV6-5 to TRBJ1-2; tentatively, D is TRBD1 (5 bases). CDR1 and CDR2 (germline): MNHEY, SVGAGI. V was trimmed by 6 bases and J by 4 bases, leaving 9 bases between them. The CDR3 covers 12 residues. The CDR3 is CASSPGGYGYTF. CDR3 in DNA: TGTGCCAGCAGCCCCGGGGGCTATGGCTACACCTTC.

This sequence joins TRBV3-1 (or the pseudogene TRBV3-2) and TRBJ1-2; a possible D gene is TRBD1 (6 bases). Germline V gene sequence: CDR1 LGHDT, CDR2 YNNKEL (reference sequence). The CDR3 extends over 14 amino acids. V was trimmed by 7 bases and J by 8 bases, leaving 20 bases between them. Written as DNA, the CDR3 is TGTGCCAGCACCAATATACAGGGTAGGGGAGGCTACACCTTC. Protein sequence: CASTNIQGRGGYTF.

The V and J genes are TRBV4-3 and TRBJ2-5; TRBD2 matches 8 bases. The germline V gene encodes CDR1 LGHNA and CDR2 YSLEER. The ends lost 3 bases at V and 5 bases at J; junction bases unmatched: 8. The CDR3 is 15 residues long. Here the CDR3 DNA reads TGCGCCAGCAGCCAGTCTACTAGCGGTGGGGAGACCCAGTACTTC. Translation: CASSQSTSGGETQYF.

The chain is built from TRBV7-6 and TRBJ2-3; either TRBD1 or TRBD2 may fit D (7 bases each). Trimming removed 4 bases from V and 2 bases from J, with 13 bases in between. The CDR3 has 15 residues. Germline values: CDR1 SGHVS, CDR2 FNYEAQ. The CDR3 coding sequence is TGTGCCAGCAGCTGGGGAGGGGGCCCCACAGATACGCAGTATTTT. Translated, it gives CASSWGGGPTDTQYF.

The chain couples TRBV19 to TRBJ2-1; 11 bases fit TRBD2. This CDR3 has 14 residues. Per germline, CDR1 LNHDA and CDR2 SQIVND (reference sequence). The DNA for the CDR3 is TGTGCGGCGGGGTCTAGCGGGAGGTACAATGAGCAGTTCTTC. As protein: CAAGSSGRYNEQFF.

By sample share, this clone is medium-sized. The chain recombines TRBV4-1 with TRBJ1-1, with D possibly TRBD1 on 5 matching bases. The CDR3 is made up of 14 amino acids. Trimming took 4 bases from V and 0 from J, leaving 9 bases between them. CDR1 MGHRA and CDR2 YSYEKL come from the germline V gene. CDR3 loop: CASSRDGMNTEAFF. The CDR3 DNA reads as TGCGCCAGCAGCCGGGACGGCATGAACACTGAAGCTTTCTTT.

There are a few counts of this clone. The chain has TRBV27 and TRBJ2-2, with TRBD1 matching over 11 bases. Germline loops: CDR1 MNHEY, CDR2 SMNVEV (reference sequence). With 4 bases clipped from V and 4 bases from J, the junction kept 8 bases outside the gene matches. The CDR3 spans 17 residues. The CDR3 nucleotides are TGTGCCAGCAGTTCACACCCGGGGACAGGGGGCACCGGGGAGCTGTTTTTT. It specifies CASSSHPGTGGTGELFF.

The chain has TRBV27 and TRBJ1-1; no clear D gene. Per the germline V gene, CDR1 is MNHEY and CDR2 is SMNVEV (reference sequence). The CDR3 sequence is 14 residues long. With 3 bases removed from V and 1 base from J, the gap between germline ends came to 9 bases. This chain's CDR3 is CASSFSPPNTEAFF. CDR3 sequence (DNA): TGTGCCAGCAGTTTTTCCCCCCCGAACACTGAAGCTTTCTTT.

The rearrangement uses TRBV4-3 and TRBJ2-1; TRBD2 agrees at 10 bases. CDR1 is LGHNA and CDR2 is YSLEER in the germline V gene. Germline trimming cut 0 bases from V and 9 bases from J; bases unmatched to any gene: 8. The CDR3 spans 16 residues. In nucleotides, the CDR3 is TGCGCCAGCAGCCAAGATAGGCTAGCGGGAGCAGTTGAGCAGTTCTTC. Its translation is CASSQDRLAGAVEQFF.

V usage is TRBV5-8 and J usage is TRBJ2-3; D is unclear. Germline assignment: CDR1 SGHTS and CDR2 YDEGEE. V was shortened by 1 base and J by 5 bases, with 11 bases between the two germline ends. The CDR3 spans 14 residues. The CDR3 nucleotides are TGTGCCAGCAGCTTGTATCCCCTTGGAGATACGCAGTATTTT. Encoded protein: CASSLYPLGDTQYF.

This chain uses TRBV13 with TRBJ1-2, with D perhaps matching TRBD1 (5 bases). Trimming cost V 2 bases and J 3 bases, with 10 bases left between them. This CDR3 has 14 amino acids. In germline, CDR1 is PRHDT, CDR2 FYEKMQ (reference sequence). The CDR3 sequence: CASSLIGEDYGYTF. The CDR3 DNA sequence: TGTGCCAGCAGCTTAATAGGGGAGGACTATGGCTACACCTTC.

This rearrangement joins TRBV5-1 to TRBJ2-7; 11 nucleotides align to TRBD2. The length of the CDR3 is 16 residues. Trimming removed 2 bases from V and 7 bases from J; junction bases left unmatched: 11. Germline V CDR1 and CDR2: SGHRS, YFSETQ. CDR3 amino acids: CASSLLLAGGSREQYF. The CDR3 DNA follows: TGCGCCAGCAGCTTACTCCTAGCGGGGGGTTCGCGGGAGCAGTACTTC.

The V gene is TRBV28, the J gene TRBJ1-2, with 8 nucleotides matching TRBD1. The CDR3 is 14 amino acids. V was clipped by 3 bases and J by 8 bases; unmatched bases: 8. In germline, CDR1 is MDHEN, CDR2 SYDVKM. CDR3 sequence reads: CASSFSDRVMGYTF. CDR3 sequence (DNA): TGTGCCAGCAGTTTCTCGGACAGGGTAATGGGCTACACCTTC.

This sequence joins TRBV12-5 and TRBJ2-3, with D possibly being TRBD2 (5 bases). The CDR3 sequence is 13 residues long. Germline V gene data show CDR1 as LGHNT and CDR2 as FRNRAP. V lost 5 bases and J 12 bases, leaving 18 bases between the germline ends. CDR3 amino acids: CASGTDLRGLQYF. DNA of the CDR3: TGTGCTAGTGGTACCGACTTACGGGGTTTACAGTATTTT.

The CDR3 DNA reads TGTGCCAGCACTATAGGGGACAGGGGTGGATACGAGCAGTACTTC. Its protein product is CASTIGDRGGYEQYF. The V and J genes are TRBV6-5 and TRBJ2-7; 10 nucleotides align to TRBD1. The CDR3 has 15 amino acids. The germline CDR1 and CDR2 sequences are MNHEY and SVGAGI. Trimming at V came to 7 bases and at J to 4 bases, leaving 10 bases not matched to a gene.

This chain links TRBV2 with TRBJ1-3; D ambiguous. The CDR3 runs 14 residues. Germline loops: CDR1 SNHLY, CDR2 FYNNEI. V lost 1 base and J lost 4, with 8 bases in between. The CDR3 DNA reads TGTGCCAGCAGTGAAGAAATCGAAGGAAACACCATATATTTT. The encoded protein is CASSEEIEGNTIYF. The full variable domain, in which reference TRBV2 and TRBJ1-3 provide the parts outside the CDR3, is EPEVTQTPSHQVTQMGQEVILRCVPISNHLYFYWYRQILGQKVEFLVSFYNNEISEKSEIFDDQFSVERPDGSNFTLKIRSTKLEDSAMYFCASSEEIEGNTIYFGEGSWLTVV.

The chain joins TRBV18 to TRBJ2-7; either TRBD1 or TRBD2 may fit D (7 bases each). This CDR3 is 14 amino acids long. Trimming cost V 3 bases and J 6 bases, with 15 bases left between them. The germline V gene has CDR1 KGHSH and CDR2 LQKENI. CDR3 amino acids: CASSPQGGVGEQYF. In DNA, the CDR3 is TGTGCCAGCTCACCCCAGGGGGGGGTCGGCGAGCAGTACTTC.

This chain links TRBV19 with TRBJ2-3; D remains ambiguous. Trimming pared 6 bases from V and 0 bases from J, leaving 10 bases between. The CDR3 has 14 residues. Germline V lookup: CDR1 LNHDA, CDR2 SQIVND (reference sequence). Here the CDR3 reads CASSLPHSTDTQYF. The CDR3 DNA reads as TGTGCCAGTAGCCTTCCACATAGCACAGATACGCAGTATTTT.

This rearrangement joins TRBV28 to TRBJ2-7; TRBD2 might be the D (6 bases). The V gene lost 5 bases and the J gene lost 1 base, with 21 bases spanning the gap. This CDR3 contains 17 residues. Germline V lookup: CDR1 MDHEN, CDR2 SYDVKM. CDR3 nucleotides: TGTGCCAGCAGTCCCCCGTTAGTAGCGGAGAGTTCCTACGAGCAGTACTTC. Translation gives CASSPPLVAESSYEQYF. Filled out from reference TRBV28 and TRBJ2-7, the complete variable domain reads DVKVTQSSRYLVKRTGEKVFLECVQDMDHENMFWYRQDPGLGLRLIYFSYDVKMKEKGDIPEGYSVSREKKERFSLILESASTNQTSMYLCASSPPLVAESSYEQYFGPGTRLTVT.